Presented here are 2 T cell receptor beta chains from one specimen sequenced in a study of T cell responses to AZD1222 COVID-19 vaccine. TCRdb's table, derived via immunoSEQ multiplex PCR, lists solely in-frame clones and lacks some. The table lists tens of thousands of clones, about four fifths of them singletons. The input for sequencing was peripheral blood, taken on day 0 of AZD1222 vaccination. Receptors originate from an adult in good health.

The chain carries TRBV5-1 and TRBJ1-1; D is unclear. CDR1 is SGHRS and CDR2 is YFSETQ in the germline V gene. V gave up 0 bases and J gave up 0 bases, with 6 bases separating them. The length of the CDR3 is 14 residues. DNA for the CDR3: TGCGCCAGCAGCTTGGGAGCTATGAACACTGAAGCTTTCTTT. Residues: CASSLGAMNTEAFF.

The CDR3 spells CASSLVPDGTSYEQYF. CDR3 sequence (DNA): TGCGCCAGCAGCTTGGTTCCGGACGGGACCTCCTACGAGCAGTACTTC. V and J are TRBV5-1 and TRBJ2-7; the D gene could be TRBD1 or TRBD2 (5 bases each). This CDR3 spans 16 amino acids. The V gene lost 0 bases and the J gene lost 0 bases, with 13 bases spanning the gap. From germline, CDR1 is SGHRS and CDR2 YFSETQ.